The subject of this entry is one T cell receptor beta chain. Its specificity is not known. The sample originates from a study of cytomegalovirus exposure and HLA in healthy donors. Across the study: A later analysis reported the same platform for the 90 to 150 validation repertoires and the roughly 700 first-cohort repertoires.

Study-wide points: Altogether, some 170 TCR beta chains were recorded as cytomegalovirus-associated. Through in vitro validation, a few CMV-associated chains were shown to be specific for CMV antigens. Most observed TCR sequences were rare, whereas some public TCRs were detected in many donors.

TCRdb keeps only in-frame clones here, not all; method: immunoSEQ multiplex PCR. The sample contains some 230,000 clones, under 95% of which appear only once. The sequenced material came from PBMCs. The clonotype comes from a woman younger than 30 in good health and CMV-seronegative.

This CDR3 reads CASSSRDRGLETQYF. CDR3 DNA: TGTGCCAGCAGTTCCCGGGACAGGGGGCTTGAGACCCAGTACTTC. The chain has TRBV28 and TRBJ2-5, with 12 bases lining up with TRBD1. Germline CDR1 MDHEN, CDR2 SYDVKM. Trimming removed 4 bases from V and 5 bases from J; junction bases left unmatched: 5. The CDR3 is 15 residues long.